This T cell receptor (beta chain) came from a study of T cell changes during pregnancy in multiple sclerosis. CDR3 size: 17 residues. Germline V gene lookup returns CDR1 LGHNA and CDR2 YNFKEQ. Trimming took 4 bases from V and 3 from J; bases not matched to a gene: 10. The data were produced by immunoSEQ multiplex PCR, yet TCRdb's version contains in-frame clones alone and is incomplete. The sample shows approximately 29,000 clones, about 88% of them seen only once. The rearrangement uses TRBV4-2 and TRBJ2-5; 11 bases align to TRBD1. Source: CD4+ T cells from peripheral blood mononuclear cells, taken in the second trimester of pregnancy. This TCR came from a female donor with multiple sclerosis, enrolled in a pregnancy study. The CDR3 DNA reads TGTGCCAGCAGCCGTATGGGACAGGGGGACCATAAAGAGACCCAGTACTTC. It is translated as CASSRMGQGDHKETQYF.